This T cell receptor (beta chain) stems from a study of cytomegalovirus exposure and HLA in healthy donors. Note on this clone: The target antigen is unknown.

Whole-study findings and limits: Certain indistinguishable V segments, among them TRBV6-2 and TRBV6-3, were excluded.

The CDR3 loop spans 15 amino acids. Germline values: CDR1 GTSNPN, CDR2 SVGIG (reference sequence). The trim removed 3 bases at V and 9 bases at J, leaving 12 bases unmatched. PCR used 60 Vbeta primers and 13 Jbeta primers. Using immunoSEQ multiplex PCR, the repertoire was profiled, and TCRdb retains in-frame clones only, with some absent. Altogether about 160,000 clones are present, 70% to 85% being singletons, with the ten largest covering 3.7%. Sequenced sample: PBMCs. This clonotype was sampled from a man aged 25 to 45 in good health and CMV-seropositive. The V gene is TRBV30, the J gene TRBJ1-4; TRBD1 agrees at 8 bases. CDR3 protein: CAWSLGGTGAKKLFF. CDR3 in DNA: TGTGCCTGGAGCTTAGGGGGGACAGGCGCCAAAAAACTGTTTTTT.